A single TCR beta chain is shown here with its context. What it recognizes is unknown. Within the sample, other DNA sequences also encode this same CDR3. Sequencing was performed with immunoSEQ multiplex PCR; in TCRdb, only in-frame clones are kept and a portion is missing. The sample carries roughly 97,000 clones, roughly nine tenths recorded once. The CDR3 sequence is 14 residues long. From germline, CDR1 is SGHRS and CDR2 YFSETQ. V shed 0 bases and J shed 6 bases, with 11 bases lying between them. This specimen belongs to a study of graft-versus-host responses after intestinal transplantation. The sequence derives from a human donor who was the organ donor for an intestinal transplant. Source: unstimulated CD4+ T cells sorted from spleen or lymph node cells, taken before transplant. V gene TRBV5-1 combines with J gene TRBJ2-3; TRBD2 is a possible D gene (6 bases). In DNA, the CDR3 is TGCGCCAGCAGCTTGGCAGGCGGGGCCGATACGCAGTATTTT. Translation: CASSLAGGADTQYF. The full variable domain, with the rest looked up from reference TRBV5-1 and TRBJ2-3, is KAGVTQTPRYLIKTRGQQVTLSCSPISGHRSVSWYQQTPGQGLQFLFEYFSETQRNKGNFPGRFSGRQFSNSRSEMNVSTLELGDSALYLCASSLAGGADTQYFGPGTRLTVL.